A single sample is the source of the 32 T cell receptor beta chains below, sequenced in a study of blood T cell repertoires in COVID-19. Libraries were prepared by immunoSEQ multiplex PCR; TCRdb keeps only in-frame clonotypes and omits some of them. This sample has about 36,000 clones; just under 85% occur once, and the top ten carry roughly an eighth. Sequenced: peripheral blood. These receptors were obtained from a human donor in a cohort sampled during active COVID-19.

CDR3 residues: CASSPGRTLNSPLHF. For the CDR3, the DNA is TGTGCCAGCTCACCCGGACGGACTTTAAATTCACCCCTCCACTTT. The V and J genes are TRBV18 and TRBJ1-6; D remains unclear. CDR3 length equals 15 residues. Per the germline V gene, CDR1 is KGHSH and CDR2 is LQKENI. The V gene lost 3 bases and the J gene lost 7 bases, with 13 bases spanning the gap.

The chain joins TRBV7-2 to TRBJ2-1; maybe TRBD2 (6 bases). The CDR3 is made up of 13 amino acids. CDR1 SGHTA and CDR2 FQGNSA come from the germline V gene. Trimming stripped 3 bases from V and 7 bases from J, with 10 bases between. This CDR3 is CASSFNGGNEQFF. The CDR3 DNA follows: TGTGCCAGCAGCTTCAATGGAGGGAATGAGCAGTTCTTC. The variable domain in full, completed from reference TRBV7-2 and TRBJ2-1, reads GAGVSQSPSNKVTEKGKDVELRCDPISGHTALYWYRQSLGQGLEFLIYFQGNSAPDKSGLPSDRFSAERTGGSVSTLTIQRTQQEDSAVYLCASSFNGGNEQFFGPGTRLTVL.

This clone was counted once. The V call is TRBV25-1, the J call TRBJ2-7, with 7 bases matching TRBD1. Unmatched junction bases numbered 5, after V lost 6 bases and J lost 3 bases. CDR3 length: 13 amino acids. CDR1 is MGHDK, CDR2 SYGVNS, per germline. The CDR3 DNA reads TGTGCCAGCAGCCGGGACAGAAACTACGAGCAGTACTTC. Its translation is CASSRDRNYEQYF.

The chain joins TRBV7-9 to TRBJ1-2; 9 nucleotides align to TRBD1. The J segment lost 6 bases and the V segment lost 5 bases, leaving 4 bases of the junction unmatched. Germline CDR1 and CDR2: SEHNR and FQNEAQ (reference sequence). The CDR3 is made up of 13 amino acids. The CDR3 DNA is TGTGCCAGCAGCAAGCGGACAGGGGATGGCTACACCTTC. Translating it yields CASSKRTGDGYTF. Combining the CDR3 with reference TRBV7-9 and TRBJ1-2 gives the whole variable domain DTGVSQNPRHKITKRGQNVTFRCDPISEHNRLYWYRQTLGQGPEFLTYFQNEAQLEKSRLLSDRFSAERPKGSFSTLEIQRTEQGDSAMYLCASSKRTGDGYTFGSGTRLTVV.

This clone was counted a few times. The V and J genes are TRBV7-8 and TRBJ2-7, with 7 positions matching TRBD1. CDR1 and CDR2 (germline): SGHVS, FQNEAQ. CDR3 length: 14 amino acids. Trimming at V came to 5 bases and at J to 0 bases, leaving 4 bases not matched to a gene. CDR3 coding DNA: TGTGCCAGCAGCCCCCGGGACAGCTCCTACGAGCAGTACTTC. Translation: CASSPRDSSYEQYF.

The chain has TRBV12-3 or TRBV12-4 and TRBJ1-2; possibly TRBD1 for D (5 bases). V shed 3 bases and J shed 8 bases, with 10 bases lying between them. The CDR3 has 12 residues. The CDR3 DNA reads TGTGCCAGCAGTTTTACAGGTATAGGCTACACCTTC. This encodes CASSFTGIGYTF.

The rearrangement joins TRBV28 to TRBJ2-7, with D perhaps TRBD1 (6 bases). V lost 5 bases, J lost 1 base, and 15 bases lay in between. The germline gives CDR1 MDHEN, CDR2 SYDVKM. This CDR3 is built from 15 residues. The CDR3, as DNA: TGTGCCAGCAGTCTAAGACAGGAGGAGTCCTACGAGCAGTACTTC. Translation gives CASSLRQEESYEQYF.

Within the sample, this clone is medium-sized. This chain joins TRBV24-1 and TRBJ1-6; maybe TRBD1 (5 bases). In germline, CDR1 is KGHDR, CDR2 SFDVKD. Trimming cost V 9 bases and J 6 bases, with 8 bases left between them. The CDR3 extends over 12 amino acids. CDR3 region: CATQGVNSPLHF. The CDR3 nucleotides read TGTGCCACCCAGGGTGTTAATTCACCCCTCCACTTT.

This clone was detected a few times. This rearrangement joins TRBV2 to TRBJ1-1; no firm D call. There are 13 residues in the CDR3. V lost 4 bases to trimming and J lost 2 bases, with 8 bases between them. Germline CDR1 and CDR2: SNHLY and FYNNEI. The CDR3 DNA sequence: TGTGCCAGCAGTGGCCCAGGAAACACTGAAGCTTTCTTT. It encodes CASSGPGNTEAFF.

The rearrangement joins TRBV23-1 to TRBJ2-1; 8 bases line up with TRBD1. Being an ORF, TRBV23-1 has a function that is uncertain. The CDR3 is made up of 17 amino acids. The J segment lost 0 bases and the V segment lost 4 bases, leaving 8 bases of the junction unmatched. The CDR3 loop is CASSLPGGRSSYNEQFF. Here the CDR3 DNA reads TGCGCCAGCAGTCTACCAGGGGGCCGTAGCTCCTACAATGAGCAGTTCTTC.

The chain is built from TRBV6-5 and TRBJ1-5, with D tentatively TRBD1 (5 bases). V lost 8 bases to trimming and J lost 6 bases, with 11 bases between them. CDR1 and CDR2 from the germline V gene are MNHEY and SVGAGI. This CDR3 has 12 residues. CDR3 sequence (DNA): TGTGCCAGCCTCTCAGGGCCTCAGCCCCAGCATTTT. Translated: CASLSGPQPQHF.

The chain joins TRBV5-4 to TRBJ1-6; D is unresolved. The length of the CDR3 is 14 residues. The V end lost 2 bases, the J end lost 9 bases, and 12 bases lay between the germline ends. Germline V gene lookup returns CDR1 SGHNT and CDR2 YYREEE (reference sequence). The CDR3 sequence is CASSFSTNSSPLHF. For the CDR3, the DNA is TGTGCCAGCAGCTTTTCTACAAACAGTTCACCCCTCCACTTT.

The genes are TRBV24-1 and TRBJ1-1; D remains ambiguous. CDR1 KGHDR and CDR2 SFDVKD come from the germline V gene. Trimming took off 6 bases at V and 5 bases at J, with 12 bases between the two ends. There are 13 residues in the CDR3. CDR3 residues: CATSNPSFTEAFF. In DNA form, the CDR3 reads TGTGCCACCAGTAACCCCAGTTTTACTGAAGCTTTCTTT.

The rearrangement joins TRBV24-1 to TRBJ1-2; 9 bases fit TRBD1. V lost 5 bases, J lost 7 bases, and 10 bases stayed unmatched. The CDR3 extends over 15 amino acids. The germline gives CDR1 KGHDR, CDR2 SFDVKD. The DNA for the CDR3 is TGTGCCACCAGTGTCGGGACAGGGTCTTTTGGTGGCTACACCTTC. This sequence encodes CATSVGTGSFGGYTF.

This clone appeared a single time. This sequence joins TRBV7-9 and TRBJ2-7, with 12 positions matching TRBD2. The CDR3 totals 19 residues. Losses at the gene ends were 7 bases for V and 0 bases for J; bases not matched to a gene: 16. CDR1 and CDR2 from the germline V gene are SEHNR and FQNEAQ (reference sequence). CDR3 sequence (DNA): TGTGCCAGCACCCGTAGGGGACTAGCGGGCCCATTAAGCTCCTACGAGCAGTACTTC. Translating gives CASTRRGLAGPLSSYEQYF.

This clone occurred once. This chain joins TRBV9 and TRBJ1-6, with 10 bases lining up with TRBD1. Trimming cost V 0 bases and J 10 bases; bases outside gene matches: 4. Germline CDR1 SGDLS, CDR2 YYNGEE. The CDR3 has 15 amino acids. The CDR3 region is CASSVGTGGSSPLHF. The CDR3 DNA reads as TGTGCCAGCAGCGTAGGGACAGGGGGTTCCTCACCCCTCCACTTT.

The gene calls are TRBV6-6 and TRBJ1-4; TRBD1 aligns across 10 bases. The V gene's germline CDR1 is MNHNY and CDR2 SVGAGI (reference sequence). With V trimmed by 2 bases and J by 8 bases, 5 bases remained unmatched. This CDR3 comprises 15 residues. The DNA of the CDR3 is TGTGCCAGCAGTTACGGGGGACAGGGGCGCGAAAAACTGTTTTTT. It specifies CASSYGGQGREKLFF.

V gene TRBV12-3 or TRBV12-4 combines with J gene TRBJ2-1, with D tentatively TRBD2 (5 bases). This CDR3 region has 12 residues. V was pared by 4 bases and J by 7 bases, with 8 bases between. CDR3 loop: CASSSGGNEQFF. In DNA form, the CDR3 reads TGTGCCAGCAGTTCGGGCGGGAATGAGCAGTTCTTC.

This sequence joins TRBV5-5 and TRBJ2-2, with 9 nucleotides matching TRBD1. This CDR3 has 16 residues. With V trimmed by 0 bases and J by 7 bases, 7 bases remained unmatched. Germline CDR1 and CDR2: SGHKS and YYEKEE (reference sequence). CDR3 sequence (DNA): TGTGCCAGCAGCTTGGCCTCAACAGGGGGCCACGGGGAGCTGTTTTTT. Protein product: CASSLASTGGHGELFF.

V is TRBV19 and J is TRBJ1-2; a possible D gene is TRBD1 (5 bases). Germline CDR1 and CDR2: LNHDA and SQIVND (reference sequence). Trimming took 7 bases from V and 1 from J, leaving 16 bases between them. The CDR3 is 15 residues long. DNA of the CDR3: TGTGCCAGTACGCCGGGGGACGGAGTTAACTATGGCTACACCTTC. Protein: CASTPGDGVNYGYTF.

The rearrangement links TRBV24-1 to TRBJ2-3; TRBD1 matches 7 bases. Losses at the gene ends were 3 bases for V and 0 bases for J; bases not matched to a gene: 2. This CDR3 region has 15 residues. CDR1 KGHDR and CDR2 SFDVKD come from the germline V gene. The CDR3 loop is CATSDPGQSTDTQYF. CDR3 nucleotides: TGTGCCACCAGTGATCCGGGACAGAGCACAGATACGCAGTATTTT.

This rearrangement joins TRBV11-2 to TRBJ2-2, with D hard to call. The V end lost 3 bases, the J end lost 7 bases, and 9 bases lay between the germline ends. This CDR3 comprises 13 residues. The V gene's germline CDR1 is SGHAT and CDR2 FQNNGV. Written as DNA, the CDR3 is TGTGCCAGCAGCTTCAACAGAGACGGGGAGCTGTTTTTT. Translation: CASSFNRDGELFF.

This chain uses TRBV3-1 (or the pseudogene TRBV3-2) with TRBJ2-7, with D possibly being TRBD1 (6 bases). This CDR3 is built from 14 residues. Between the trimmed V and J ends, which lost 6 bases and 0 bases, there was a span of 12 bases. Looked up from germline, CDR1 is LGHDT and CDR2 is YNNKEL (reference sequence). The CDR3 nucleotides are TGTGCCAGCAGTACTTCCAGGGGCTCCTACGAGCAGTACTTC. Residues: CASSTSRGSYEQYF.

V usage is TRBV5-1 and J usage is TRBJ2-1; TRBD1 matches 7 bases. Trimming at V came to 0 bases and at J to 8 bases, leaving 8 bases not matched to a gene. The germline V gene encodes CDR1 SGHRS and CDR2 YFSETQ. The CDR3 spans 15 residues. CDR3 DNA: TGCGCCAGCAGCTTGGTTGGGACAGCCGAGGATGAGCAGTTCTTC. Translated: CASSLVGTAEDEQFF.

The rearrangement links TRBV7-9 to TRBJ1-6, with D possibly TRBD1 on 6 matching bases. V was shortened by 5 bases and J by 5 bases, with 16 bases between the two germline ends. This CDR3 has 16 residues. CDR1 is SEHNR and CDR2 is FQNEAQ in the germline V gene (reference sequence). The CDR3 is CASSRGRAGDNSPLHF. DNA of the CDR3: TGTGCCAGCAGCAGGGGTCGTGCAGGGGATAATTCACCCCTCCACTTT.

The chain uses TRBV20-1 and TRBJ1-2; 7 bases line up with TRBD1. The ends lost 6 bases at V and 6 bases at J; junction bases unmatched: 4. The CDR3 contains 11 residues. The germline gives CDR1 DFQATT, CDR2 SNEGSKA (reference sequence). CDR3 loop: CSAHDRDGYTF. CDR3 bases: TGCAGTGCCCATGACAGGGATGGCTACACCTTC.

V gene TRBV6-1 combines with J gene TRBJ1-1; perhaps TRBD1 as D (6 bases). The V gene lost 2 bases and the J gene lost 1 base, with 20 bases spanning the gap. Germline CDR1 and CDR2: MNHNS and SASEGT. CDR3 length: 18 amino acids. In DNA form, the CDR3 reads TGTGCCAGCAGTGAAAGGCCCCTCGGCAGGGGTTCGAACACTGAAGCTTTCTTT. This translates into CASSERPLGRGSNTEAFF.

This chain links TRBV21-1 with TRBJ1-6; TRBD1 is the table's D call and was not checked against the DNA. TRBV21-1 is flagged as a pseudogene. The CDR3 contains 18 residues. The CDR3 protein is CASSKRGQGGSYNSPLHF. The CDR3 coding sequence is TGTGCCAGCAGCAAGCGGGGACAGGGAGGCTCCTATAATTCACCCCTCCACTTT.

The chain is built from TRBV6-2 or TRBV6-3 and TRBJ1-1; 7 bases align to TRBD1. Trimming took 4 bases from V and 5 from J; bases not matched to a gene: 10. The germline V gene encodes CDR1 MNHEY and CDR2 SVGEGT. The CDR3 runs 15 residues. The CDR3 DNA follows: TGTGCCAGCAGTTTCCACAGGGGAGTAGATACTGAAGCTTTCTTT. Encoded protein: CASSFHRGVDTEAFF.

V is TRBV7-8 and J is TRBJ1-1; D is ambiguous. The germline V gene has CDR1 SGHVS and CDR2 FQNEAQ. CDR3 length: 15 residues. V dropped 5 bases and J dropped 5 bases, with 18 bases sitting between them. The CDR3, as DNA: TGTGCCAGCAGCCGAGTCATGGGCGTACGGACTGAAGCTTTCTTT. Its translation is CASSRVMGVRTEAFF.

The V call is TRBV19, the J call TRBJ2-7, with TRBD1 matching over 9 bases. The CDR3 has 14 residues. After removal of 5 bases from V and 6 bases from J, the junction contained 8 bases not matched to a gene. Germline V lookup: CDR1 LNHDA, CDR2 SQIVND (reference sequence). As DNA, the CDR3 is TGTGCCAGTAGTGGCAGGACAGGGGTCGGCGAGCAGTACTTC. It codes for CASSGRTGVGEQYF.

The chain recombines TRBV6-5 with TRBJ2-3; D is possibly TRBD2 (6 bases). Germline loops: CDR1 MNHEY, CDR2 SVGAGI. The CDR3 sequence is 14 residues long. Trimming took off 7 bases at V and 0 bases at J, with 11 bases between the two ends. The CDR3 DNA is TGTGCCAGCATCCCCGCGGGGAGCACAGATACGCAGTATTTT. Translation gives CASIPAGSTDTQYF.